Listed below are T cell receptor beta chains from one sample, sequenced in a study of cytomegalovirus exposure and HLA in healthy donors. This table comes from immunoSEQ multiplex PCR, and its TCRdb copy is limited to in-frame clones, with some not included. The repertoire holds 200,000 to 250,000 clones, with 75% to 90% as singletons. The source material was PBMCs. The origin of the receptors is a woman in her 40s in good health and CMV-seronegative. Each CDR3 is given with its conserved first and last residue. A D gene is named only where the DNA matches it firmly. Size is stated for part of the rows, as once, few or many counts, or as a class when the clone is expanded.

D gene: TRBD1
J gene: TRBJ2-7
V gene: TRBV2
clone size: -
CDR3 DNA: TGTGCCAGCAGTGGACAGGGGGGCCACGAGCAGTACTTC
CDR3 protein: CASSGQGGHEQYF

D gene: -
J gene: TRBJ1-6
V gene: TRBV23-1
clone size: -
CDR3 DNA: TGCGCCAGCAGTCCAGGGAACAAAAAGGGGGGGGCCCAAGCAGACTCGAAAGCCCTCCACTTT
CDR3 protein: CASSPGNKKGGAQADSKALHF

D gene: TRBD1
J gene: TRBJ1-6
V gene: TRBV5-5
clone size: -
CDR3 DNA: TGTGCCAGCAGCCCCGGGGACAGGGTAGGATCACCCCTCCACTTT
CDR3 protein: CASSPGDRVGSPLHF

D gene: -
J gene: TRBJ1-1
V gene: TRBV7-9
clone size: -
CDR3 DNA: TGTGCCAGCAGCTTTTCTGTGGGAGCTTACGCTGAAGCTTTCTTT
CDR3 protein: CASSFSVGAYAEAFF

D gene: -
J gene: TRBJ1-2
V gene: TRBV10-3
clone size: -
CDR3 DNA: TGTGCCATCAGTTTGGACAGCTATGGCTACACCTTC
CDR3 protein: CAISLDSYGYTF

D gene: -
J gene: TRBJ1-5
V gene: TRBV2
clone size: -
CDR3 DNA: TGTGCCAGCACCTCCCAGGGAGGTCAGCCCCAGCATTTT
CDR3 protein: CASTSQGGQPQHF

D gene: -
J gene: TRBJ1-2
V gene: TRBV7-2
clone size: -
CDR3 DNA: TGTGCCAGCAGCTCCAGGTGGGGCGGAGGCTACACCTTC
CDR3 protein: CASSSRWGGGYTF

D gene: TRBD2
J gene: TRBJ2-2
V gene: TRBV14
clone size: few
CDR3 DNA: TGTGCCAGCAGCCAAGTCCAGCGGGAGGGGACCGGGGAGCTGTTTTTT
CDR3 protein: CASSQVQREGTGELFF

D gene: -
J gene: TRBJ1-1
V gene: TRBV10-3
clone size: -
CDR3 DNA: TGTGCCATCACCGCGGGGCCGATGAACACTGAAGCTTTCTTT
CDR3 protein: CAITAGPMNTEAFF

D gene: TRBD1
J gene: TRBJ2-7
V gene: TRBV11-3
clone size: -
CDR3 DNA: TGTGCCAGCAGCTATAGAGGACAGGGAGACGAGCAGTACTTC
CDR3 protein: CASSYRGQGDEQYF

D gene: -
J gene: TRBJ2-6
V gene: TRBV7-9
clone size: -
CDR3 DNA: TGTGCCAGCAGCACCCGACAGGACTCTGGGGCCAACGTCCTGACTTTC
CDR3 protein: CASSTRQDSGANVLTF

D gene: TRBD2
J gene: TRBJ2-1
V gene: TRBV2
clone size: -
CDR3 DNA: TGTGCCAGCACTAGCGGGAGGGTTGGTGAGCAGTTCTTC
CDR3 protein: CASTSGRVGEQFF

D gene: -
J gene: TRBJ1-5
V gene: TRBV19
clone size: -
CDR3 DNA: TGTGCCAGTAGGGGAGTTCACCCTAGCAATCAGCCCCAGCATTTT
CDR3 protein: CASRGVHPSNQPQHF

D gene: TRBD1
J gene: TRBJ2-7
V gene: TRBV4-2
clone size: -
CDR3 DNA: TGTGCCAGCAGCCTCCGGGACAGGGCCTACGAGCAGTACTTC
CDR3 protein: CASSLRDRAYEQYF

D gene: -
J gene: TRBJ1-1
V gene: TRBV27
clone size: -
CDR3 DNA: TGTGCCAGCAGTTTGGGGCTACGTAAGACTGAAGCTTTCTTT
CDR3 protein: CASSLGLRKTEAFF

D gene: TRBD1
J gene: TRBJ2-7
V gene: TRBV27
clone size: -
CDR3 DNA: TGTGCCAGCAGTAGACAGGGTGCCACAACTTCCCCCTACGAGCAGTACTTC
CDR3 protein: CASSRQGATTSPYEQYF